This T cell receptor beta chain was retrieved from a study of blood T cell repertoires in COVID-19. The count of this clone is one. Germline V gene lookup returns CDR1 MDHEN and CDR2 SYDVKM. CDR3 length equals 15 residues. J gave up 4 bases and V 6 bases, and 11 bases lay outside the gene matches. As originally analysed: Scientists estimated how many nucleated cells there were by amplifying reference gene primers. Libraries were prepared by immunoSEQ multiplex PCR; TCRdb keeps only in-frame clonotypes and omits some of them. The V and J calls and clone size come from that table; D and trimming were worked out from the DNA. The sample includes around 60,000 clones, 85% to 90% seen only once; the top ten take about 13%.

Sequencing was carried out using peripheral blood. The chain uses TRBV28 and TRBJ1-1; 7 positions match TRBD1. The source of this sequence is a man between 60 and 75 years old with active COVID-19. The CDR3 region is CASSPQGERGTEAFF. The CDR3 nucleotides read TGTGCCAGCAGCCCCCAGGGGGAAAGGGGCACTGAAGCTTTCTTT.